What follows is one TCR beta chain and its context. It lacks a known antigen. No much larger clone is present one base from it, and per-base qualities are unavailable. RNA was extracted with the RNeasy kit and about 0.5 to 1 ug was reverse transcribed using random hexamers. The immunoSEQ multiplex PCR assay, which covers 54 Vbeta and 13 Jbeta segments, was used to amplify TCR beta CDR3 regions. PCR amplification bias was corrected using a synthetic template baseline for primer optimization and computational correction. As for the original processing: Only productive sequences were kept, with reads annotated to V, D and J genes according to IMGT and analyzed in immunoSEQ Analyzer. Clonality was calculated as one minus the Shannon entropy normalized by log2 of the number of productive unique sequences. For each patient and control, public and private clones were evaluated within the 100 most prevalent clones. Clones were defined as Susac-specific when absent from the healthy and MS cohorts, from over 950 published viral clones and from other ImmuneACCESS disease sequences. In TCRdb, the public reads were trimmed at Q25 with fastp and aligned with MiXCR, with productive beta chains retained. Each entry is one CDR3 protein sequence, shown with its most common DNA and genes. The V and J calls, along with clone size, are taken from TCRdb and not from the paper's own processing. Counted in this sample were more than 150,000 distinct CDR3 sequences; 85% to 95% of them appeared once. Of the sample, about 0.15% falls within the top ten clones.

This record belongs to a study of CD8 T cells in Susac syndrome (dated by TCRdb to about 2019). Regarding the research as a whole: Of the Susac syndrome patients who were sequenced, under 10 were in clinical remission while more than five had clinically active disease. Susac syndrome patients were therapy-naive, on corticosteroids (some also receiving IVIg), or on IVIg alone at blood withdrawal. Repertoire sequencing was used to test whether CD8+ T cell activation and differentiation in Susac syndrome was antigen driven. The study compared CD8+ T cell repertoire clonality among 11 to 12 healthy donors, around 14 Susac syndrome patients and fewer than 19 multiple sclerosis patients. General conclusions and limits of the study: Clonal expansion was seen in Susac syndrome CD8+ repertoires, peaking in CD8+ TEMRA cells and being greater in clinically active patients than in remitting ones. In the total CD8+ and CD8+ TEMRA repertoires, more than 15 and five Susac-specific public clones, respectively, were identified. The number of individuals in the TCR sequencing and HLA analysis was acknowledged as relatively small.

Peripheral blood CD8+ and CD4+ T cells from healthy donors, Susac syndrome patients and multiple sclerosis patients were profiled using high-throughput TCR beta sequencing. The Susac syndrome patients fulfilled recently defined diagnostic criteria for either definite or probable disease. CD8+ TEMRA cells were enriched by FACS, while bulk CD8+ and CD4+ T cells were purified by magnetic negative isolation. Blood was drawn into EDTA tubes, processed within 24 hours, and PBMCs were isolated by density gradient centrifugation. PBMCs destined for TCR sequencing were cryopreserved in liquid nitrogen and later thawed in a 37 °C water bath. Purity of sorted or isolated CD4+, CD8+ and CD8+ TEMRA cells was at least 90%. V drops 6 bases and J drops 2 bases, leaving 10 bases in between. CDR3 length: 13 amino acids, cysteine to phenylalanine. Solely the CDR3 DNA is kept, with 39 bases framed from the first base. Per the germline V gene (reference sequence), SEHNR is the CDR1 and FQNEAQ is the CDR2.

The specimen sequenced was CD8+ T cells from PBMCs. The chain joins TRBV7-9 to TRBJ1-2; the best D guess is TRBD1, with 6 bases matching. The TCR was taken from a human donor with Susac syndrome. The CDR3: CASRRTENYGYTF. The nucleotide sequence is given as TGTGCCAGCAGGCGGACAGAAAACTATGGCTACACCTTC. Full variable domain (CDR3 extended with the reference TRBV7-9 and TRBJ1-2 proteins): DTGVSQNPRHKITKRGQNVTFRCDPISEHNRLYWYRQTLGQGPEFLTYFQNEAQLEKSRLLSDRFSAERPKGSFSTLEIQRTEQGDSAMYLCASRRTENYGYTFGSGTRLTVV.